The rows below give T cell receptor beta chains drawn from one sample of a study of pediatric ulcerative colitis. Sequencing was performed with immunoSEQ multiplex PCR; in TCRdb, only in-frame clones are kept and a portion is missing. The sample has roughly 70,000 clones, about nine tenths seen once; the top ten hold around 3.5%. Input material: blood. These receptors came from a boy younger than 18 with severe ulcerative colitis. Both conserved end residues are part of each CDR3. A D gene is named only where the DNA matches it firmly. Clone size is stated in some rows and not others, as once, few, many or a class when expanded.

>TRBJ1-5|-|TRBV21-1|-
TGTGCCAGCAGCAAAGGGACAGGGCGCAATCAGCCCCAGCATTTT
CASSKGTGRNQPQHF
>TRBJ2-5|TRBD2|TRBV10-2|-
TGCGCCAGCAGTGCCCACGGGACTAGCGGGAGGGCCGGTGAGACCCAGTACTTC
CASSAHGTSGRAGETQYF
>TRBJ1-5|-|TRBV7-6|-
TGTGCCAGCAGGGAATGGACAGACTCCAATCAGCCCCAGCATTTT
CASREWTDSNQPQHF
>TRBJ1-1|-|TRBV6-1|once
TGTGCCAGCAGTGAAGATAGGGTGGGGAACACTGAAGCTTTCTTT
CASSEDRVGNTEAFF
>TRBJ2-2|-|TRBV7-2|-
TGTGCCAGCAGCCAAAGCCCGGGTGGGGAGCTGTTTTTT
CASSQSPGGELFF
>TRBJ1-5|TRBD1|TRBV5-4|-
TGTGCCAGCAGCGACGGGACAGGGGGTGGTCAGCCCCAGCATTTT
CASSDGTGGGQPQHF
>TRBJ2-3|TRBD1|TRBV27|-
TGTGCCAGCAGCCGACCGGGACAGACCACAGATACGCAGTATTTT
CASSRPGQTTDTQYF
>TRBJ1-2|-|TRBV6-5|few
TGTGCCAGCAGTTACGTCAGGGGTTATGGCTACACCTTC
CASSYVRGYGYTF
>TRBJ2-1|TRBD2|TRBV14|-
TGTGCCAGCAGCCCTCTAGCGGGAGGCAATGAGCAGTTCTTC
CASSPLAGGNEQFF
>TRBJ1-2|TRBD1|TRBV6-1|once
TGTGCCGGAGCTACAGGGGTGGGCTATGGCTACACCTTC
CAGATGVGYGYTF
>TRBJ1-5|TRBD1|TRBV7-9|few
TGTGCCAGCAGCTTAGTGCGACAGGGGAGTCAGCCCCAGCATTTT
CASSLVRQGSQPQHF
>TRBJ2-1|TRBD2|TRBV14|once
TGTGCCAGCAGCCAGGGGGGAGGGCCGAACAATGAGCAGTTCTTC
CASSQGGGPNNEQFF
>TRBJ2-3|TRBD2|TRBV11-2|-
TGTGCCAGCAGCTTGACTAGCGGGAACACAGATACGCAGTATTTT
CASSLTSGNTDTQYF
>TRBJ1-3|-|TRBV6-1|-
TGTGCCAGCCAAGGGCCTGGAAACACCATATATTTT
CASQGPGNTIYF
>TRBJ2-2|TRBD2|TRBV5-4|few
TGTGCCAGCAGCTTGGCTACTAGCGGGAGGGCCCGCGGGGAGCTGTTTTTT
CASSLATSGRARGELFF
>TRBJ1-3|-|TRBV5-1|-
TGCGCCAGCAGCTTGGCCGGCGTCGGAGGAAACACCATATATTTT
CASSLAGVGGNTIYF